This note documents a single T cell receptor beta chain sequence. The sample is drawn from a study of siplizumab effects on memory and regulatory T cells. Sequencing was performed with immunoSEQ multiplex PCR; in TCRdb, only in-frame clones are kept and a portion is missing. The sample has roughly 60,000 clones, approximately 93% seen once. The specimen was CD8+ T cells sorted from blood. The receptor was isolated from a human donor in good health.

Here the CDR3 DNA reads TGTGCCAGCAGCTATGGCACTGAAGCTTTCTTT. Translating it yields CASSYGTEAFF. The chain links TRBV11-3 to TRBJ1-1; the D is unclear. Germline CDR1 is SGHNT and CDR2 is YENEEA. The CDR3 is 11 amino acids. The germline V and J ends were trimmed by 4 bases and 4 bases, with 4 bases remaining between them.